These 12 T cell receptor beta chains were all obtained from the same sample, sequenced in a study of OX40 agonist ivuxolimab in advanced cancers. Sequenced by immunoSEQ multiplex PCR; TCRdb stores in-frame clones only, minus some. The sample includes roughly 80,000 clones, about 86% of them seen just once. The starting material was CD4+ or CD8+ T cells sorted from blood, obtained in a trial of the OX40 agonist ivuxolimab. The origin of the receptors is an adult with an advanced solid tumor such as melanoma, head and neck, liver or kidney cancer.

This chain joins TRBV5-1 and TRBJ1-1; a weak D match, TRBD1 (5 bases). Trimming removed 3 bases from V and 1 base from J, with 10 bases in between. Germline CDR1 SGHRS, CDR2 YFSETQ. CDR3 length: 14 amino acids. The CDR3 region has the DNA TGCGCCAGCAGCTCCGACAGAACGAACACTGAAGCTTTCTTT. This gives the protein CASSSDRTNTEAFF.

V usage is TRBV9 and J usage is TRBJ1-5, with 8 nucleotides matching TRBD1. Germline trimming cut 3 bases from V and 7 bases from J; bases unmatched to any gene: 9. The CDR3 is 15 amino acids. Germline CDR1 reads SGDLS; CDR2 reads YYNGEE. The CDR3 DNA is TGTGCCAGCAGCGGGGCAGGGGGCCCTTCGCAGCCCCAGCATTTT. Amino acids: CASSGAGGPSQPQHF.

This chain connects TRBV6-6 to TRBJ1-4; the D is unclear. Trimming pared 2 bases from V and 3 bases from J, leaving 10 bases between. The CDR3 extends over 15 amino acids. Germline assignment: CDR1 MNHNY and CDR2 SVGAGI (reference sequence). The CDR3 coding sequence is TGTGCCAGCAGTTACGATCGGGTGCCTAATGAAAAACTGTTTTTT. Amino acids: CASSYDRVPNEKLFF.

In nucleotides, the CDR3 is TGTGCCAGCAGCTTGGACAGGACTGGCACTGAAGCTTTCTTT. Translated: CASSLDRTGTEAFF. The chain joins TRBV7-3 to TRBJ1-1, with 7 bases aligning to TRBD1. Per the germline V gene, CDR1 is SGHTA and CDR2 is FQGTGA. Trimming took 3 bases from V and 4 from J; bases not matched to a gene: 5. CDR3 size: 14 residues. The whole variable domain, remainder taken from reference TRBV7-3 and TRBJ1-1, is GAGVSQTPSNKVTEKGKYVELRCDPISGHTALYWYRQSLGQGPEFLIYFQGTGAADDSGLPNDRFFAVRPEGSVSTLKIQRTERGDSAVYLCASSLDRTGTEAFFGQGTRLTVV.

This clone has more than one count but fewer than ten. The J gene is TRBJ2-3, the V gene TRBV4-1; 16 bases are a match to TRBD2. This CDR3 region has 16 residues. Germline assignment: CDR1 MGHRA and CDR2 YSYEKL. The junction had 0 bases not matched to a gene; V was cut back by 0 bases and J by 6 bases. CDR3 protein: CASSQEGLAGGDTQYF. The CDR3 nucleotides read TGCGCCAGCAGCCAAGAGGGACTAGCGGGGGGGGATACGCAGTATTTT.

This chain uses TRBV10-3 with TRBJ1-1; TRBD1 might be the D (6 bases). Germline V gene data show CDR1 as ENHRY and CDR2 as SYGVKD. V shed 2 bases and J shed 5 bases, with 12 bases lying between them. The CDR3 is 14 residues long. The CDR3 here is CAISERGEDTEAFF. The CDR3 bases are TGTGCCATCAGTGAGAGGGGGGAGGATACTGAAGCTTTCTTT.

The chain is built from TRBV2 and TRBJ2-7, with TRBD2 as a possible D gene (6 bases). The CDR3 consists of 13 residues. Trimming cost V 6 bases and J 3 bases, with 12 bases left between them. Germline CDR1 is SNHLY and CDR2 is FYNNEI. This CDR3 is CASRGDLRYEQYF. The CDR3, as DNA: TGTGCCAGCAGGGGGGACTTGCGCTACGAGCAGTACTTC.

The chain employs TRBV18 and TRBJ1-5, with D maybe TRBD1 (5 bases). The CDR3 extends over 15 amino acids. Germline values: CDR1 KGHSH, CDR2 LQKENI. V lost 0 bases, J lost 1 base, and 7 bases lay in between. CDR3 sequence: CASSPPGDSNQPQHF. The DNA for the CDR3 is TGTGCCAGCTCACCACCGGGGGACAGCAATCAGCCCCAGCATTTT.

J is TRBJ2-2 and V is TRBV6-1, with D maybe TRBD2 (6 bases). V was clipped by 1 base and J by 8 bases, with 14 bases between them. CDR1 and CDR2 from the germline V gene are MNHNS and SASEGT. This CDR3 has 15 amino acids. The CDR3 reads CASSEGLGLGGELFF. In DNA form, the CDR3 reads TGTGCCAGCAGTGAAGGCCTGGGACTCGGAGGGGAGCTGTTTTTT.

The V gene is TRBV5-1, the J gene TRBJ1-1, with a tentative D call TRBD1 (5 bases). Germline V CDR1 and CDR2: SGHRS, YFSETQ. CDR3 length equals 13 residues. V gave up 3 bases and J gave up 7 bases, with 13 bases separating them. This chain's CDR3 is CASSSGRDGEAFF. CDR3 nucleotide sequence: TGCGCCAGCAGCTCTGGACGGGACGGTGAAGCTTTCTTT.

The rearrangement uses TRBV10-3 and TRBJ2-7, with TRBD2 matching over 7 bases. The CDR3 loop spans 12 amino acids. Per the germline V gene, CDR1 is ENHRY and CDR2 is SYGVKD. J gave up 7 bases and V 6 bases, and 6 bases lay outside the gene matches. For the CDR3, the DNA is TGTGCCATCAGCTTGGGGGGGAATGAGCAGTACTTC. Protein sequence: CAISLGGNEQYF.

The chain is built from TRBV30 and TRBJ1-5; D might be TRBD1 (5 bases). The CDR3 runs 14 residues. The V end was cut by 0 bases, the J end by 7 bases, with 13 bases between. In germline, CDR1 is GTSNPN, CDR2 SVGIG (reference sequence). CDR3 nucleotides: TGTGCCTGGAGTGTATCCGGGGGTGGCCAGCCCCAGCATTTT. It yields the protein CAWSVSGGGQPQHF.